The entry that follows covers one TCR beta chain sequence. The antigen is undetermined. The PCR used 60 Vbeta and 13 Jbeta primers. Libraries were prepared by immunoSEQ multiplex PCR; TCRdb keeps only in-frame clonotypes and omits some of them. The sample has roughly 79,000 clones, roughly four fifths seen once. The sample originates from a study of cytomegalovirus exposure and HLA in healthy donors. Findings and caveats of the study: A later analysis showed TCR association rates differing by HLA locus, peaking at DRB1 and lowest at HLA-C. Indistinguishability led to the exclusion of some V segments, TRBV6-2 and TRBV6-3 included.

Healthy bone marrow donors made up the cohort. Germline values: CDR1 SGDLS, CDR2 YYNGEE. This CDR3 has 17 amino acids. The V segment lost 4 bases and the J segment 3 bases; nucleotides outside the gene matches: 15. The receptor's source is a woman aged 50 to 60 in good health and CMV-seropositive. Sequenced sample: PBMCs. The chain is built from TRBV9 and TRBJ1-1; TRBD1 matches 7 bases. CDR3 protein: CASSTGTALFRDTEAFF. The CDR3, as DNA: TGTGCCAGCAGCACCGGGACAGCCCTTTTCAGGGACACTGAAGCTTTCTTT.